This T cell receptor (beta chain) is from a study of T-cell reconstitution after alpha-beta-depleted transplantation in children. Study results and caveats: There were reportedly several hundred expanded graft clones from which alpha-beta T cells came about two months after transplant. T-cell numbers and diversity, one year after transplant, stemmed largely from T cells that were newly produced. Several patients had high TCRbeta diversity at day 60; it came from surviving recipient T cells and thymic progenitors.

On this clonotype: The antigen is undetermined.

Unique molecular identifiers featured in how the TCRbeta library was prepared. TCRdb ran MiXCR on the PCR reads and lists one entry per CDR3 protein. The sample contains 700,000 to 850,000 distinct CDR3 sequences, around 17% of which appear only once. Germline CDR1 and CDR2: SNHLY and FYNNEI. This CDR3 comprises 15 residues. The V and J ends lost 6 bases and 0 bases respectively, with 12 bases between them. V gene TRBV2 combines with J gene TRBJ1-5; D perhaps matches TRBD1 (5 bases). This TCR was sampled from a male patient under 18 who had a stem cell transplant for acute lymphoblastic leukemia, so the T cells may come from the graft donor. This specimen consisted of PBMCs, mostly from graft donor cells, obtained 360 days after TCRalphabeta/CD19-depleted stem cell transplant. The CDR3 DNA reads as TGTGCCAGCAGCCAACAGGCGTATAGCAATCAGCCCCAGCATTTT. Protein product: CASSQQAYSNQPQHF.